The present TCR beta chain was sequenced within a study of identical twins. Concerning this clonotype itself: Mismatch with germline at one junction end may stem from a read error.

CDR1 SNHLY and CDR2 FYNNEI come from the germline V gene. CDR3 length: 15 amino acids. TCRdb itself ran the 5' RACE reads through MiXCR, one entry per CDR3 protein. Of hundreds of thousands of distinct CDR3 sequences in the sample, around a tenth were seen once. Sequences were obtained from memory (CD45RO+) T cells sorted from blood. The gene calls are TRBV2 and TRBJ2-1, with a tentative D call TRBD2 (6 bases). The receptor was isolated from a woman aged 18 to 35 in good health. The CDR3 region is CASSQALPGDNEQFF. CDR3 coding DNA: TGTGCCAGCAGTCAAGCGCTTCCGGGAGACAATGAGCAGTTCTTC.